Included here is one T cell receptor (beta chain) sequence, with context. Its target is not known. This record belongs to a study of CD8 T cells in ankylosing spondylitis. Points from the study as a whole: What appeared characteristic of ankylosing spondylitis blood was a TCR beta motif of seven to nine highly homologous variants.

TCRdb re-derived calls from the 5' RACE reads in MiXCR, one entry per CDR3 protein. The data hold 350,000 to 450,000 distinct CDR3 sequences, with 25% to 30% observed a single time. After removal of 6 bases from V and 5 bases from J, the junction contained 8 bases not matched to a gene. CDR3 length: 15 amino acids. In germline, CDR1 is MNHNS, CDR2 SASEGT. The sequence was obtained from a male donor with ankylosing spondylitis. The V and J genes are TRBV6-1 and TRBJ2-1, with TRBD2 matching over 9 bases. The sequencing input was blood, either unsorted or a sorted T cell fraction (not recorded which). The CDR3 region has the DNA TGTGCCAGCAGCTTTAGCGGGAGAGTTGACAATGAGCAGTTCTTC. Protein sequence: CASSFSGRVDNEQFF.